This TCR beta chain originates from a study of CD8 T cells in Susac syndrome. With random hexamers, 0.5 to 1 ug RNA was reverse transcribed. Amplification of TCR beta CDR3 spanned 54 Vbeta and 13 Jbeta via immunoSEQ multiplex PCR. From the immunoSEQ multiplex PCR reads, TCRdb called clonotypes with MiXCR, one entry per CDR3 protein. The repertoire holds about 300,000 distinct CDR3 sequences, with over 75% as singletons. The J segment lost 2 bases and the V segment lost 4 bases, leaving 6 bases of the junction unmatched. The germline CDR1 and CDR2 sequences are SGHDT and YYEEEE. The CDR3 consists of 14 residues. CD8+ and CD4+ T cells taken from blood had their TCR beta sequenced. TEMRA cells were FACS-enriched and CD8+ and CD4+ T cells negatively isolated.

Sequencing was carried out using CD8+ T cells from PBMCs. The sequence came from a human donor with multiple sclerosis. V gene TRBV5-6 combines with J gene TRBJ2-7; TRBD1 aligns across 7 bases. The CDR3 protein is CASSMDRTAYEQYF. The CDR3 DNA reads TGTGCCAGCAGCATGGACAGGACCGCCTACGAGCAGTACTTC.